The sequence of this T cell receptor (beta chain) was determined in a study of regulatory T cells in long-lasting Graves disease (dated by TCRdb to 2020 to 2022). Broadly, across the study: Antithyroid drugs had been taken for less than 3 months by newly diagnosed Graves' disease patients. Patients with persistent Graves' disease were compared with patients with newly diagnosed Graves' disease using TCR sequencing and RNA sequencing of peripheral blood. The study was conducted in China and was registered as a clinical trial. A total of about 35 samples underwent TCR sequencing, from roughly 13 patients with persistent Graves' disease and 20 or so patients with newly diagnosed Graves' disease. Overall study outcomes, separate from this receptor: TRBV28, TRBJ1-2 and TRBJ2-5 were preferentially used in persistent disease, while TRBV20-1 and TRBJ2-1 were favored in newly diagnosed disease. Compared with newly diagnosed patients, patients with persistent Graves' disease had lower TCR Shannon entropy and fewer highly expanded clones, which suggests clonal expansion. Sequencing and analysis were limited to the TCR beta chain. Only peripheral blood was studied, because thyroid tissue, the primary lesion, was inaccessible. Persistent patients shared more public clonotypes among themselves (under 3,000) than newly diagnosed patients did (about 970). The authors acknowledged the small sample size as a limitation that may reduce accuracy.

Explained via the paper, the time point label denotes: newly diagnosed GD, antithyroid drugs for less than 3 months. For both TCR sequencing and RNA sequencing, RNA was extracted from PBMCs using TRIzol. The diagnosis of Graves' disease was made according to American Thyroid Association guidelines. Recruitment of patients was carried out at an endocrinology department in Xi'an, China. Each patient gave about 8.1 milliliters of peripheral blood, collected in an EDTA anticoagulant tube. Ficoll Paque Plus density gradient separation was used to isolate PBMCs, and no further T cell sorting was done. RNA quality was checked with an Agilent 2100 Bioanalyzer and agarose gel, and concentration with a NanoDrop 2000. Libraries were made using multiplex PCR. Sequencing used an Illumina HiSeq 4000. TCR beta libraries were built with iRepertoire HTBI primers and Arm-PCR amplification of CDR3 regions. Gel purification was performed on PCR products prior to sequencing. Per the source publication's procedure: Across samples, about 64 TRBV and roughly 15 TRBJ segments were identified and used for gene usage analysis of CDR3 amino acid clonotypes. COPE and FqMerger were used to merge the filtered high-quality paired reads into contigs. BLAST was used to align contigs to IMGT TRBV, TRBD and TRBJ reference genes, and CDR3 was defined according to IMGT. Any clonotype with a frequency above 0.1% was counted as a highly expanded clone. Shannon entropy was used to measure repertoire diversity, and the Gini coefficient was used to measure V-J evenness. A clonotype found in more than one individual was treated as public. The public reads were quality trimmed at Q25 with fastp and then assembled into clones with MiXCR by TCRdb, keeping productive beta chains. Rows matching on CDR3 protein sequence are summarized as one entry with the most common DNA and genes. What appears here as the V and J calls and clone size reflects TCRdb's work, not the paper's. Within this sample are around 360,000 distinct CDR3 sequences, with under 20% of them counted one time only. The top ten hold about 19% of the sample.

There are 12 amino acids in the CDR3, from cysteine to phenylalanine inclusive. CDR3 DNA is the only sequence kept; it has 36 bases, read in frame from the first base. The CDR1 and CDR2 encoded by the germline V gene are SGHVS and FQNEAQ. Trimming removed 2 bases from V and 3 bases from J, leaving 5 bases between the germline ends. This clonotype was counted many times. Its antigen has not been determined. The record has no base qualities; no much larger clone is one base away. In addition, the sample was reused for a study of T cells in Graves' hyperthyroidism and ophthalmopathy. As the second publication notes: Stable Graves' hyperthyroidism was defined as no progression to ophthalmopathy during 18 months of follow-up. The hyperthyroidism patients were between 18 and 65 years old and newly diagnosed, with a disease duration of less than 2 months. Exclusion was applied to patients with uncontrolled infections, other autoimmune diseases, pregnancy or lactation. Clinical symptoms, serum thyroxine and TRAb, thyroid ultrasound, and orbital computed tomography formed the basis for the diagnoses. The first round of RT-PCR for the TCR CDR3 was performed with the HTBI primer set and the Qiagen OneStep RT-PCR kit. Most expanded thyroid clonotypes (frequency above 0.001) were also detected in blood, suggesting blood repertoires may reflect thyroid immune responses. A model built on a 13 V-J signature distinguished ophthalmopathy from stable hyperthyroidism, reaching 85% to 90% sensitivity and 81.08% specificity in cross-validation and 80%/75% in testing. In validation, the model predicted progression to ophthalmopathy a median of around 6.5 months before onset, with 70% to 71% sensitivity and about 72% specificity. To identify TCR V-J signatures that set the groups apart, the researchers used a discovery cohort of about a hundred patients, made up of about 44 with Graves' ophthalmopathy and some 55 with stable Graves' hyperthyroidism. Prospective prediction of ophthalmopathy was tested in an independent validation cohort of about 19 hyperthyroidism patients and approximately 17 patients who later progressed to ophthalmopathy. The roughly 90 discovery patients were divided at random into training and test sets in a 7:3 ratio. In about six Graves' hyperthyroidism patients, the study also compared T-cell repertoires from thyroid tissue with T-cell repertoires from blood. After blood sampling, hyperthyroidism patients were treated with methimazole at a starting dose of 30 mg daily, and ophthalmopathy patients were treated with high-dose intravenous methylprednisolone. Libraries were constructed in a second round of multiplex PCR, after which size selection and purification were performed. Libraries were sequenced paired-end with 100 bp reads on an Illumina HiSeq2000. Raw data were processed with SOAPnuke, discarding reads with adapters, uncalled bases, mean Phred below 15, or no exact constant-primer or identifier match. COPE v1.2.5 was used to merge the high-quality paired reads, and each unique nucleotide sequence was defined as a clonotype. Clonotypes were aligned to IMGT TRBV, TRBD and TRBJ reference segments using MiTCR v1.1. Only V-J combinations with frequency above 0.0001, covering 99% to 99.2% of repertoires, were analysed. The TCS score was defined as F50 (clonal expansion) divided by E x V (chaos), with BLOSUM62-based TCRdist calculated between CDR3 peptides within each V-J. Welch's t-statistics and random forest reduced fewer than 550 V-J features to about 13, which were used in a naive Bayes classifier (R e1071). Sample size was not statistically predetermined, and blinding of investigators to group allocation was not performed. According to the paper, TCR Vbeta CDR3 sequencing was carried out on some 130 peripheral blood samples, which came from fewer than 50 ophthalmopathy, 75 or so hyperthyroidism and about 17 progressor patients.

The input for sequencing was peripheral blood mononuclear cells (PBMCs), taken at new diagnosis, from a patient treated with antithyroid drugs. The chain employs TRBV7-8 and TRBJ2-7; possibly the D gene is TRBD2, per 5 matching bases. The sequence was obtained from a woman aged 18-29 years with Graves disease. Donor details come from another sample of the same person, matched by shared clones. The CDR3 reads CASSLTSYEQYF. The base sequence is TGTGCCAGCAGCTTAACTAGCTACGAGCAGTACTTC.